This T cell receptor (beta chain) is drawn from a study of CD8 T cells in Susac syndrome. Random hexamers primed reverse transcription of about 0.5 to 1 ug RNA. Amplification of the TCR beta CDR3 was carried out by immunoSEQ multiplex PCR, which spanned a total of 54 Vbeta and 13 Jbeta segments. From the immunoSEQ multiplex PCR reads, TCRdb called clonotypes with MiXCR, one entry per CDR3 protein. The sample lists under 95,000 distinct CDR3 sequences, 90% to 95% occurring once. Remarks on this clonotype: Antigen specificity is unknown.

TCR beta from blood CD8+ and CD4+ T cells was sequenced. TEMRA cells were FACS-enriched, unlike CD8+ and CD4+ T cells, which were negatively isolated. Findings and caveats of the study: Clonal expansion was missing from Susac syndrome CD4+ T cell repertoires.

Trimming shortened V by 6 bases and J by 4 bases, and 18 bases separated the two germline ends. Per germline, CDR1 DFQATT and CDR2 SNEGSKA (reference sequence). The CDR3 runs 14 residues. V and J are TRBV20-1 and TRBJ1-1; D is ambiguous. Material for sequencing was CD4+ T cells from PBMCs. The sequence derives from a human donor with Susac syndrome. The CDR3 DNA sequence: TGCAGTGCCCCGGACCGGGTATGGGGCACTGAAGCTTTCTTT. This encodes CSAPDRVWGTEAFF.